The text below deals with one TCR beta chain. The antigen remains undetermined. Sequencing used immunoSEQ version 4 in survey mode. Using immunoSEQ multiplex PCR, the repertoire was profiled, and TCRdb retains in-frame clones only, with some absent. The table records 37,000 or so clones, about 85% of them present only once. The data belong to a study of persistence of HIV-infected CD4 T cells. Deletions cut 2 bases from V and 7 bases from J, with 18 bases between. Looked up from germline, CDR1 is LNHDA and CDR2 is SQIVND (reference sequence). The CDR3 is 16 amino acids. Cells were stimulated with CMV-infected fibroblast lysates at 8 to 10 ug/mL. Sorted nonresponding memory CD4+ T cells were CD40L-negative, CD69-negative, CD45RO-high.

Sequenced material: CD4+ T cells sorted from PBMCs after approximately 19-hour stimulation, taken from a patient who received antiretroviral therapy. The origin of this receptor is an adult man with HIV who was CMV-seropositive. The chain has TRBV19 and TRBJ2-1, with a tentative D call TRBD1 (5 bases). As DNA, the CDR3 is TGTGCCAGTAGTATAAGCCCCTCCAGGGTCGGAAATGAGCAGTTCTTC. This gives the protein CASSISPSRVGNEQFF. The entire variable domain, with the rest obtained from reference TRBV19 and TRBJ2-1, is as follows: DGGITQSPKYLFRKEGQNVTLSCEQNLNHDAMYWYRQDPGQGLRLIYYSQIVNDFQKGDIAEGYSVSREKKESFPLTVTSAQKNPTAFYLCASSISPSRVGNEQFFGPGTRLTVL.